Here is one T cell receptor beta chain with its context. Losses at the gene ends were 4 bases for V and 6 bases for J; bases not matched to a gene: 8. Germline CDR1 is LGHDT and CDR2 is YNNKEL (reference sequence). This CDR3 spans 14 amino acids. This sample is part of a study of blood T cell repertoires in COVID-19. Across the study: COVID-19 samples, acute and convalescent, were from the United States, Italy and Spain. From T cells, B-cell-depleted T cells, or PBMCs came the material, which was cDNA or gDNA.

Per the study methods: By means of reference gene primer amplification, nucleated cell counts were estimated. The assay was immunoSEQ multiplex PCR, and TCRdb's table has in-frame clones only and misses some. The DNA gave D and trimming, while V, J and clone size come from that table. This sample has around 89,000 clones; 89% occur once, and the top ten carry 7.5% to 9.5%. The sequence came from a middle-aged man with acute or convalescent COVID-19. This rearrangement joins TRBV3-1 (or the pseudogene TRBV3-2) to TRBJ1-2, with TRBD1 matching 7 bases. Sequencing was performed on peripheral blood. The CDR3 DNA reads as TGTGCCAGCAGCCTCTTGACAGGGTTGAATGGCTACACCTTC. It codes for CASSLLTGLNGYTF.